What follows are 7 T cell receptor beta chains derived from one specimen sequenced in a study of cytomegalovirus exposure and HLA in healthy donors. PCR was performed using 60 Vbeta and 13 Jbeta primers. Only in-frame clones appear in the TCRdb table, and some are missing; sequencing was by immunoSEQ multiplex PCR. The sample holds about 180,000 clones; around four fifths are singletons and the top ten take about 3.8%. Sequencing was performed on PBMCs. The receptors shown here come from a woman in her sixties or seventies in good health and CMV-seropositive.

The chain recombines TRBV18 with TRBJ2-3; 10 nucleotides align to TRBD1. The length of the CDR3 is 15 residues. J lost 3 bases, V lost 6 bases, and 6 bases had no gene match. CDR1 and CDR2 from the germline V gene are KGHSH and LQKENI. CDR3 in amino acids: CASSSRTGGTDTQYF. The CDR3, as DNA: TGTGCCAGCTCCTCCCGGACAGGGGGTACAGATACGCAGTATTTT.

This rearrangement joins TRBV9 to TRBJ2-5; 7 nucleotides line up with TRBD2. Germline CDR1 reads SGDLS; CDR2 reads YYNGEE. Trimming cost V 4 bases and J 4 bases; bases outside gene matches: 7. This CDR3 region has 14 residues. The CDR3, as DNA: TGTGCCAGCAGCCTCGGGGTAGCGGGAGAGACCCAGTACTTC. It yields the protein CASSLGVAGETQYF.

The chain is built from TRBV7-8 and TRBJ2-7, with D possibly being TRBD2 (6 bases). Germline V gene data show CDR1 as SGHVS and CDR2 as FQNEAQ. The CDR3 is 15 amino acids. V shed 3 bases and J shed 8 bases, with 20 bases lying between them. DNA of the CDR3: TGTGCCAGCAGCTTTACGACTTCGGGGGACCGCAAGCAGTACTTC. Protein sequence: CASSFTTSGDRKQYF.

CDR3 sequence reads: CASSLTPGLASDTQYF. Written as DNA, the CDR3 is TGTGCCAGCAGCTTAACACCGGGACTAGCGTCCGATACGCAGTATTTT. The chain carries TRBV5-6 and TRBJ2-3; 10 positions match TRBD2. This CDR3 is built from 16 residues. V lost 2 bases, J lost 6 bases, and 9 bases stayed unmatched. Germline CDR1 and CDR2: SGHDT and YYEEEE.

This clone was picked up one time. The chain has TRBV6-6 and TRBJ1-2; D is ambiguous. Germline-derived CDR1 and CDR2 are MNHNY and SVGAGI (reference sequence). Deletions cut 11 bases from V and 4 bases from J, with 8 bases between. The CDR3 runs 10 residues. This CDR3 is CAPGPYGYTF. The CDR3 nucleotides read TGTGCCCCAGGTCCCTATGGCTACACCTTC.

The chain links TRBV5-6 to TRBJ2-7; no clear D. The CDR3 covers 13 residues. V lost 2 bases and J 2 bases, leaving 8 bases between the germline ends. Germline CDR1 and CDR2: SGHDT and YYEEEE. CDR3 in amino acids: CASSLDGAYEQYF. The DNA of the CDR3 is TGTGCCAGCAGCTTAGACGGAGCCTACGAGCAGTACTTC.

CDR3 region: CASSFSTNTEAFF. Written as DNA, the CDR3 is TGTGCCAGCAGCTTCTCCACTAACACTGAAGCTTTCTTT. The chain uses TRBV7-2 and TRBJ1-1; D uncertain. The V gene's germline CDR1 is SGHTA and CDR2 FQGNSA. The CDR3 consists of 13 residues. V was cut by 3 bases and J by 2 bases, with 7 bases left in between.